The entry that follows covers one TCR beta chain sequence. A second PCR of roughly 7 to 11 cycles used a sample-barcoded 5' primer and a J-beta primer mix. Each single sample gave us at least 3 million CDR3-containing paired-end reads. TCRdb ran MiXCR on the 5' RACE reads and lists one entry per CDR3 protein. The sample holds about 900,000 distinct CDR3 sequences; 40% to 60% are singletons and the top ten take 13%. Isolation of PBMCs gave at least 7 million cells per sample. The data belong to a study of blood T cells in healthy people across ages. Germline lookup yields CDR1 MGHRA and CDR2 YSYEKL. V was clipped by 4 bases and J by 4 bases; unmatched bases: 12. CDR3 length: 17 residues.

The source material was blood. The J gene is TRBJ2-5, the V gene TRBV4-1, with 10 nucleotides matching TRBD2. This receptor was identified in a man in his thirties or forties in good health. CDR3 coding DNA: TGCGCCAGCAGCCCCAGCGGGGGGGCGATTGGTGGAGAGACCCAGTACTTC. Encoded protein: CASSPSGGAIGGETQYF.